This T cell receptor beta chain was identified during a study of control samples from healthy donors and cancer patients. The method was immunoSEQ multiplex PCR; TCRdb's version includes in-frame clones alone and lacks a portion of them. Of under 150,000 clones in the sample, 70% to 90% are singletons; the top ten hold around 3.5%. Germline V gene sequence: CDR1 SGHDT, CDR2 YYEEEE. This CDR3 is 15 amino acids long. The V gene lost 2 bases and the J gene lost 5 bases, with 16 bases spanning the gap. Sequencing was performed on blood. The receptor comes from a man aged 35-49 years in good health. The chain joins TRBV5-6 to TRBJ2-5; a weak D match, TRBD2 (6 bases). Written as DNA, the CDR3 is TGTGCCAGCAGCTTAAGAACGGGGGATGACGAGACCCAGTACTTC. Its translation: CASSLRTGDDETQYF. Together with reference TRBV5-6 and TRBJ2-5, the CDR3 gives the full variable domain: DAGVTQSPTHLIKTRGQQVTLRCSPKSGHDTVSWYQQALGQGPQFIFQYYEEEERQRGNFPDRFSGHQFPNYSSELNVNALLLGDSALYLCASSLRTGDDETQYFGPGTRLLVL.